Below, 17 T cell receptor beta chains from the same sample are listed, as sequenced in a study of blood T cell repertoires in COVID-19. Sequencing was performed with immunoSEQ multiplex PCR; in TCRdb, only in-frame clones are kept and a portion is missing. Among fewer than 90,000 clones, approximately 87% were seen once, and the ten largest hold 17%. The specimen was peripheral blood. The source of these receptors is an older man in a cohort sampled during active COVID-19.

This clone has just one count. V is TRBV29-1 and J is TRBJ1-1; D call uncertain. V lost 7 bases and J lost 7, with 16 bases in between. CDR3 size: 12 residues. CDR1 and CDR2 (germline): SQVTM, ANQGSEA. CDR3 nucleotides: TGCAGCGGTGGGCTTAGGCAGAATGAAGCTTTCTTT. Protein sequence: CSGGLRQNEAFF.

The V call is TRBV6-5, the J call TRBJ2-7; D is perhaps TRBD1 (6 bases). V dropped 0 bases and J dropped 3 bases, with 12 bases sitting between them. Germline CDR1 and CDR2: MNHEY and SVGAGI. This CDR3 has 15 amino acids. The CDR3 DNA follows: TGTGCCAGCAGTTACTCCCGCCGGGACAACTACGAGCAGTACTTC. Translation: CASSYSRRDNYEQYF.

This clone was recorded once. The chain joins TRBV6-6 to TRBJ1-6; D is perhaps TRBD1 (5 bases). The CDR3 runs to 12 residues. The V end was cut by 9 bases, the J end by 14 bases, with 17 bases between. Per germline, CDR1 MNHNY and CDR2 SVGAGI (reference sequence). CDR3: CASAQGSGTLHF. The CDR3 region has the DNA TGTGCCAGTGCCCAGGGCTCGGGCACCCTCCACTTT.

The genes are TRBV7-2 and TRBJ1-2, with D perhaps matching TRBD1 (6 bases). Trimming took 6 bases from V and 4 from J, leaving 15 bases between them. Germline V CDR1 and CDR2: SGHTA, FQGNSA. The CDR3 consists of 14 residues. In DNA, the CDR3 is TGTGCCAGCAGTAGCCAAACAGGGCCCTATGGCTACACCTTC. Its protein is CASSSQTGPYGYTF.

The chain uses TRBV24-1 and TRBJ1-5; TRBD1 might be the D (5 bases). The CDR3 is made up of 17 amino acids. V lost 4 bases and J lost 4, with 19 bases in between. Germline CDR1 is KGHDR and CDR2 is SFDVKD. The CDR3: CATSDLSRQGGNQPQHF. In DNA, the CDR3 is TGTGCCACCAGTGACCTATCGCGCCAGGGTGGGAATCAGCCCCAGCATTTT.

The chain joins TRBV5-4 to TRBJ2-1, with 8 bases fitting TRBD2. Germline CDR1 SGHNT, CDR2 YYREEE (reference sequence). Unmatched junction bases numbered 12, after V lost 4 bases and J lost 6 bases. This CDR3 contains 16 residues. Written as DNA, the CDR3 is TGTGCCAGCAGCCCGTCCGGGACTAGAAGTCCCAATGAGCAGTTCTTC. Protein: CASSPSGTRSPNEQFF.

V usage is TRBV6-2 or TRBV6-3 and J usage is TRBJ1-2; the D is unclear. The CDR3 has 12 residues. Germline V gene lookup returns CDR1 MNHEY and CDR2 SVGEGT. V was clipped by 2 bases and J by 1 base, with 2 bases between them. CDR3 sequence (DNA): TGTGCCAGCAGTTACCTTAACTATGGCTACACCTTC. This encodes CASSYLNYGYTF.

In its sample, this clone was seen a few times. CDR3 coding DNA: TGTGCCAGCAGACTCAGGGGGCCTCCCAAGGACTACACCTTC. It encodes CASRLRGPPKDYTF. The chain employs TRBV28 and TRBJ1-2, with 8 positions matching TRBD1. The V gene end was trimmed by 6 bases and the J gene end by 10 bases; junction bases not matched to a gene: 13. Germline CDR1 is MDHEN and CDR2 is SYDVKM. This CDR3 is 14 amino acids long.

V gene TRBV11-3 combines with J gene TRBJ2-5; TRBD2 matches 9 bases. The CDR3 contains 15 residues. V was pared by 3 bases and J by 4 bases, with 6 bases of the junction left unmatched. Per the germline V gene, CDR1 is SGHNT and CDR2 is YENEEA. Written as DNA, the CDR3 is TGTGCCAGCAGCTTGGGCGGGGGGGCCCCAGAGACCCAGTACTTC. Protein product: CASSLGGGAPETQYF.

V is TRBV18 and J is TRBJ1-1; no clear D. CDR1 and CDR2 (germline): KGHSH, LQKENI. CDR3 length: 14 amino acids. V lost 2 bases and J 4 bases, leaving 11 bases between the germline ends. The CDR3 DNA follows: TGTGCCAGCTCACCAATTCGGGAGGGCACTGAAGCTTTCTTT. Protein product: CASSPIREGTEAFF.

This chain connects TRBV9 to TRBJ1-1, with no clear D. Looked up from germline, CDR1 is SGDLS and CDR2 is YYNGEE. The CDR3 has 15 residues. V was cut by 5 bases and J by 2 bases, with 16 bases left in between. CDR3 in amino acids: CASRNSGTANTEAFF. The CDR3 DNA follows: TGTGCCAGCAGGAATTCAGGAACAGCCAACACTGAAGCTTTCTTT.

The rearrangement uses TRBV6-5 and TRBJ1-5, with D unresolved. CDR1 is MNHEY and CDR2 is SVGAGI in the germline V gene. Trimming took 6 bases from V and 5 from J, leaving 11 bases between them. The CDR3 totals 13 residues. The CDR3 loop is CASRKRRDQPQHF. Written as DNA, the CDR3 is TGTGCCAGCAGAAAAAGGAGGGATCAGCCCCAGCATTTT.

The V and J genes are TRBV13 and TRBJ2-7; 7 bases align to TRBD1. Germline-derived CDR1 and CDR2 are PRHDT and FYEKMQ (reference sequence). Losses at the gene ends were 0 bases for V and 7 bases for J; bases not matched to a gene: 6. The CDR3 is made up of 14 amino acids. The CDR3 region has the DNA TGTGCCAGCAGCTTAGGATCCAGGGGGTGGGAGCAGTACGTC. Translating gives CASSLGSRGWEQYV.

This clone appeared a single time. The V call is TRBV6-5, the J call TRBJ2-3; 9 bases align to TRBD2. The trim removed 9 bases at V and 3 bases at J, leaving 7 bases unmatched. Germline CDR1 and CDR2: MNHEY and SVGAGI. The CDR3 has 14 residues. The chain's CDR3 is CASRGLARTDTQYF. The CDR3 nucleotides read TGTGCCAGTCGGGGACTAGCTAGGACAGATACGCAGTATTTT.

J is TRBJ1-4 and V is TRBV27; TRBD1 might be the D (6 bases). Per germline, CDR1 MNHEY and CDR2 SMNVEV (reference sequence). V lost 4 bases and J 7 bases, leaving 19 bases between the germline ends. The CDR3 contains 16 residues. The CDR3 coding sequence is TGTGCCAGCAGTTCCCTCAGGACAGCTGGAGGTGAAAAACTGTTTTTT. This translates into CASSSLRTAGGEKLFF.

This clone has only a few counts. The V call is TRBV5-4, the J call TRBJ1-6; no definite D call. In germline, CDR1 is SGHNT, CDR2 YYREEE (reference sequence). Trimming cost V 4 bases and J 8 bases, with 7 bases left between them. The CDR3 runs 12 residues. This CDR3 reads CASSLDHSPLHF. CDR3 nucleotide sequence: TGTGCCAGCAGCCTAGATCATTCACCCCTCCACTTT.

This rearrangement joins TRBV5-5 to TRBJ2-7, with D tentatively TRBD1 (6 bases). This CDR3 comprises 15 residues. V was shortened by 0 bases and J by 3 bases, with 13 bases between the two germline ends. CDR1 SGHKS and CDR2 YYEKEE come from the germline V gene (reference sequence). The CDR3 nucleotides read TGTGCCAGCAGCTTGGGAGCGACAGGTCTCTACGAGCAGTACGTC. It is translated as CASSLGATGLYEQYV.